Listed below are T cell receptor beta chains from one sample, sequenced in a study of shared clonotypes between healthy human individuals. The repertoire was sequenced with immunoSEQ multiplex PCR; TCRdb's copy has only in-frame clones and lacks some. The sample lists 2.5 million or so clones, roughly 92% occurring once. The sample comprised naive CD4+ T cells sorted from blood. These receptors were collected from a man in his late teens or twenties in good health. Both conserved end residues are part of each CDR3. D genes are given only for firm matches. Only part of the rows carry a size: once, few, many, or a class if the clone is expanded.

- - TRBJ2-1 TRBV2 TGTGCCAGCAGTGTGGTTGTGGACCAGCAGTTCTTC CASSVVVDQQFF
- - TRBJ2-7 TRBV7-9 TGTGCCAGCAGCTTAGACACCCTTGGTCTCGACGAGCAGTACTTC CASSLDTLGLDEQYF
- - TRBJ2-3 TRBV29-1 TGCAGCGTTGCTGGCGGTTCTTACACAGATACGCAGTATTTT CSVAGGSYTDTQYF
- TRBD2 TRBJ2-1 TRBV6-5 TGTGCCAGCAGTCTGGGACTAGCGGGACGCAATGAGCAGTTCTTC CASSLGLAGRNEQFF
- - TRBJ2-5 TRBV7-9 TGTGCCAGCAGCTTAGGCGGGGTTCGGGAGACCCAGTACTTC CASSLGGVRETQYF
- TRBD2 TRBJ2-3 TRBV2 TGTGCCAGCAAGGGAGGCGGGAGGCCTACAGATACGCAGTATTTT CASKGGGRPTDTQYF
- TRBD1 TRBJ2-7 TRBV29-1 TGCAGCATCCGACAGGGGGCGAGGGAGCAGTACTTC CSIRQGAREQYF
- - TRBJ1-5 TRBV7-9 TGTGCCAGCAGCTTAGGAATGGGGGCAATTCAGCCCCAGCATTTT CASSLGMGAIQPQHF
- - TRBJ2-7 TRBV6-5 TGTGCCAGCAGTTCCCCGGGACGGCTGGACGAGCAGTACTTC CASSSPGRLDEQYF
- - TRBJ1-2 TRBV19 TGTGCCAGTAGTATAGTTCCCAGGCCACATGGCTACACCTTC CASSIVPRPHGYTF
- - TRBJ2-5 TRBV9 TGTGCCAGCAGCGTACTAGCAACCGAGACCCAGTACTTC CASSVLATETQYF
- - TRBJ1-4 TRBV7-5 TGTGCCAGAAGCTTAGGGTTTGGGGGAGACAATGAAAAACTGTTTTTT CARSLGFGGDNEKLFF
once TRBD2 TRBJ2-7 TRBV6-5 TGTGCCAGCAGTAGCGGGAGAAACCACGAGCAGTACTTC CASSSGRNHEQYF
- TRBD1 TRBJ1-1 TRBV12-5 TGTGCTAGTGGTTACGGGACAGGGTGGGTTGAAGCTTTCTTT CASGYGTGWVEAFF
- TRBD1 TRBJ1-2 TRBV7-2 TGTGCCAGCAGCCAAACAGGGGGGAATATCTATGGCTACACCTTC CASSQTGGNIYGYTF
- - TRBJ2-2 TRBV4-3 TGCGCCAGCAGCCAAGATTCGGGGTCGAACACCGGGGAGCTGTTTTTT CASSQDSGSNTGELFF
- - TRBJ2-5 TRBV19 TGTGCCAGTACCGACAGCGCTCGGGCCCAGTACTTC CASTDSARAQYF
once - TRBJ2-1 TRBV5-5 TGTGCCAGCAGCCCAGGCGGGCTAGTTGGCTCCTACAATGAGCAGTTCTTC CASSPGGLVGSYNEQFF
once TRBD1 TRBJ1-2 TRBV5-1 TGCGCCAGCAGCTTGTTTTCAGGGGGCGGTGACTATGGCTACACCTTC CASSLFSGGGDYGYTF
- - TRBJ2-1 TRBV9 TGTGCCAGCAGCGTAGCAGGTCTAGCGACACCCTACAATGAGCAGTTCTTC CASSVAGLATPYNEQFF
- - TRBJ1-2 TRBV6-1 TGTGCCGCCGGGGGGGGACACCGCTTCACCTTC CAAGGGHRFTF
- TRBD2 TRBJ2-3 TRBV5-4 TGTGCCAGCAGCGCGGCCAGCGGGGGGAGCACAGATACGCAGTATTTT CASSAASGGSTDTQYF
- - TRBJ2-5 TRBV5-1 TGCGCCAGCAGCGCGGGATTCCAAGAGACCCAGTACTTC CASSAGFQETQYF
- - TRBJ1-1 TRBV5-6 TGTGCCAGCAGCTTACAGACAGCTGAAGCTTTCTTT CASSLQTAEAFF
- - TRBJ1-1 TRBV25-1 TGTGCCAGCAGTGCCTCAAGATCCAACACTGAAGCTTTCTTT CASSASRSNTEAFF